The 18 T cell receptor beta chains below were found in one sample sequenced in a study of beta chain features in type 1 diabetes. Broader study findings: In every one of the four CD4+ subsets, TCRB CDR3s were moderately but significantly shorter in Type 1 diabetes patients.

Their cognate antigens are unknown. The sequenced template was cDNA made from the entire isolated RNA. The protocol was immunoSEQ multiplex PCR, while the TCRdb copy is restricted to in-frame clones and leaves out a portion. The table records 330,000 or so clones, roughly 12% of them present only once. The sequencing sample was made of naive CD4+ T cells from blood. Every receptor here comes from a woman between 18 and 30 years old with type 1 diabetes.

The CDR3 DNA follows: TGTGCCAGCGGGGGACAGTATCATGGCTACACCTTC. Its translation is CASGGQYHGYTF. V and J are TRBV25-1 and TRBJ1-2; TRBD1 matches 7 bases. This CDR3 is built from 12 residues. Trimming removed 8 bases from V and 6 bases from J; junction bases left unmatched: 6. CDR1 is MGHDK, CDR2 SYGVNS, per germline.

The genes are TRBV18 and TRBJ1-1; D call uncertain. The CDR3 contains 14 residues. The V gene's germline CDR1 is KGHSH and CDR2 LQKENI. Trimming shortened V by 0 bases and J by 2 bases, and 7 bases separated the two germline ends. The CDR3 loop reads CASSPPNTNTEAFF. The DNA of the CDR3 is TGTGCCAGCTCACCACCGAATACAAACACTGAAGCTTTCTTT.

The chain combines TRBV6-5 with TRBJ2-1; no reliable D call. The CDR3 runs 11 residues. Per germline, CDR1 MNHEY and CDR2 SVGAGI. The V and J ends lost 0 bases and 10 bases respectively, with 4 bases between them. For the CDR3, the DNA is TGTGCCAGCAGTTACTCCGGGGAGCAGTTCTTC. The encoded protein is CASSYSGEQFF.

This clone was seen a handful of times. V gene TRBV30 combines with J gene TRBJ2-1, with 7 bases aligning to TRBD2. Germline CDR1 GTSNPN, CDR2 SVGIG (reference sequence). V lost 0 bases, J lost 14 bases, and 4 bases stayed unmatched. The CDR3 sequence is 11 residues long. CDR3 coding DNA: TGTGCCTGGAGTGTGGGGGGGAGTAAGTTCTTC. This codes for CAWSVGGSKFF.

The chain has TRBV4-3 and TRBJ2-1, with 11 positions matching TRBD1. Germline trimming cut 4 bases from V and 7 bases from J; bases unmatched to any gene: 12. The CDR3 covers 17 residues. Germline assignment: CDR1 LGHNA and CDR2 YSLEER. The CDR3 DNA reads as TGCGCCAGCAGCCCCCGAGGGGGACAGGGGGGGAAGAATGAGCAGTTCTTC. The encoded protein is CASSPRGGQGGKNEQFF.

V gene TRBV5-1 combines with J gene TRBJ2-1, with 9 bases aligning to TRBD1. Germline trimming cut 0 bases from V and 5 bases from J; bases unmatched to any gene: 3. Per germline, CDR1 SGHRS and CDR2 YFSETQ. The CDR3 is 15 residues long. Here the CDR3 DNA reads TGCGCCAGCAGCTTGGCGGGACAGGGAAACAATGAGCAGTTCTTC. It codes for CASSLAGQGNNEQFF.

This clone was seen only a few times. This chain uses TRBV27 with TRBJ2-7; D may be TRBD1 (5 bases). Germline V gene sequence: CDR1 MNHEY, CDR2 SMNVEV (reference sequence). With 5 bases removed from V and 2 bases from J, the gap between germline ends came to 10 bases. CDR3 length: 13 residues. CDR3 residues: CASSPRVPYEQYF. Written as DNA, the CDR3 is TGTGCCAGCAGTCCCAGGGTCCCCTACGAGCAGTACTTC.

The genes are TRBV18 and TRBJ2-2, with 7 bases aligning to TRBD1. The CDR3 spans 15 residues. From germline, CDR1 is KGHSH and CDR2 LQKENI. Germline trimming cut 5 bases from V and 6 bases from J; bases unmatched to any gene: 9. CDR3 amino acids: CASSADRVDAGELFF. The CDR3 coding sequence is TGTGCCAGCTCAGCAGACAGGGTTGATGCCGGGGAGCTGTTTTTT. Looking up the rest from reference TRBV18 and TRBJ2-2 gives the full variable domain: NAGVMQNPRHLVRRRGQEARLRCSPMKGHSHVYWYRQLPEEGLKFMVYLQKENIIDESGMPKERFSAEFPKEGPSILRIQQVVRGDSAAYFCASSADRVDAGELFFGEGSRLTVL.

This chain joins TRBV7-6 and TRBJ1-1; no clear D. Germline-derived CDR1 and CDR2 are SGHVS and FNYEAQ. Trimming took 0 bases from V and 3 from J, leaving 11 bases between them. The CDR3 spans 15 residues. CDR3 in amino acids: CASSLASTAYTEAFF. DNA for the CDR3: TGTGCCAGCAGCTTAGCCTCAACAGCTTACACTGAAGCTTTCTTT.

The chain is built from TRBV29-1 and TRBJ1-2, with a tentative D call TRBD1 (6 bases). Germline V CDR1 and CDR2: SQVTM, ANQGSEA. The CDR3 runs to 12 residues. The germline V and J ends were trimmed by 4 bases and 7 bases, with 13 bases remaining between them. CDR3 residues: CSVGGPGGGYTF. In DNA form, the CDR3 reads TGCAGCGTTGGGGGGCCGGGCGGTGGCTACACCTTC.

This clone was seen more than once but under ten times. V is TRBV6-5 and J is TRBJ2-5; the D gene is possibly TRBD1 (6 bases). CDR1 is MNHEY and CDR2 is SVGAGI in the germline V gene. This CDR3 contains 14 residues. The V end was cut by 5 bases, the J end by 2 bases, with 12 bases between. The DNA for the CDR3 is TGTGCCAGCAGTAAGACAGGCCAACAAGAGACCCAGTACTTC. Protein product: CASSKTGQQETQYF.

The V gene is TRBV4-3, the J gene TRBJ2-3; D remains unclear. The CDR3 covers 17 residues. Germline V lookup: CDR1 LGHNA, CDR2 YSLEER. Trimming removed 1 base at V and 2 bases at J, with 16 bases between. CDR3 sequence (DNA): TGCGCCAGCAGCCAAGGGTCCGGGTCCGCCGTCACAGATACGCAGTATTTT. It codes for CASSQGSGSAVTDTQYF.

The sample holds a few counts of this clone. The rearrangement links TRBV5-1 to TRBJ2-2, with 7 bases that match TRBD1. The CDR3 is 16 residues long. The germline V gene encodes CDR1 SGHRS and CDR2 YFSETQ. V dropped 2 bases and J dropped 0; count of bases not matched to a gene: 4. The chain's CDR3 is CASSLPGTANTGELFF. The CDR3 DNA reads TGCGCCAGCAGCTTACCCGGGACAGCGAACACCGGGGAGCTGTTTTTT. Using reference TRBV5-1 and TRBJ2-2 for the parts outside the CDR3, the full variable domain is KAGVTQTPRYLIKTRGQQVTLSCSPISGHRSVSWYQQTPGQGLQFLFEYFSETQRNKGNFPGRFSGRQFSNSRSEMNVSTLELGDSALYLCASSLPGTANTGELFFGEGSRLTVL.

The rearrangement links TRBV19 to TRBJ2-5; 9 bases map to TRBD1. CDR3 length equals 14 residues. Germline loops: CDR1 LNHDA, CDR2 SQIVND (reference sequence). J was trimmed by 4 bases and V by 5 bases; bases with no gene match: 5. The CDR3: CASSPGQGGETQYF. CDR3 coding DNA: TGTGCCAGTAGTCCGGGACAGGGAGGAGAGACCCAGTACTTC.

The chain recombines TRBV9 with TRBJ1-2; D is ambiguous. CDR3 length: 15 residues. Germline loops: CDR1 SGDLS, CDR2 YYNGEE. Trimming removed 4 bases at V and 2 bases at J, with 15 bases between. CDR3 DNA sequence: TGTGCCAGCAGCCAGACACAAACCCCGAACTATGGCTACACCTTC. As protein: CASSQTQTPNYGYTF.

The CDR3 DNA follows: TGCGCCAGTGGACAGGGGTGGGATGAGCAGTTCTTC. This translates into CASGQGWDEQFF. J is TRBJ2-1 and V is TRBV5-1, with TRBD1 identical over 9 bases. With V trimmed by 8 bases and J by 8 bases, 5 bases remained unmatched. CDR1 SGHRS and CDR2 YFSETQ come from the germline V gene. This CDR3 region has 12 residues.

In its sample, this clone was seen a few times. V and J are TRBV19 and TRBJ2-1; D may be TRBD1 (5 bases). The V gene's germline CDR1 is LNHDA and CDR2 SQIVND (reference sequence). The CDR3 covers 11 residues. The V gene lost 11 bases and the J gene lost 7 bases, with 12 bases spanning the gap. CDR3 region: CALGPQNEQFF. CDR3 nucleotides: TGTGCCCTGGGGCCGCAAAATGAGCAGTTCTTC.

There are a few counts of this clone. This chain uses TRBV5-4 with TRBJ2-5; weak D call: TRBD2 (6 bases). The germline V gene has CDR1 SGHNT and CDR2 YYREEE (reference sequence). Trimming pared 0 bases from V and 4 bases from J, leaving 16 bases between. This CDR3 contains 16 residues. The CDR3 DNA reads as TGTGCCAGCAGCTTGGATGGAGGGTCCGCGGGAGAGACCCAGTACTTC. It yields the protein CASSLDGGSAGETQYF.